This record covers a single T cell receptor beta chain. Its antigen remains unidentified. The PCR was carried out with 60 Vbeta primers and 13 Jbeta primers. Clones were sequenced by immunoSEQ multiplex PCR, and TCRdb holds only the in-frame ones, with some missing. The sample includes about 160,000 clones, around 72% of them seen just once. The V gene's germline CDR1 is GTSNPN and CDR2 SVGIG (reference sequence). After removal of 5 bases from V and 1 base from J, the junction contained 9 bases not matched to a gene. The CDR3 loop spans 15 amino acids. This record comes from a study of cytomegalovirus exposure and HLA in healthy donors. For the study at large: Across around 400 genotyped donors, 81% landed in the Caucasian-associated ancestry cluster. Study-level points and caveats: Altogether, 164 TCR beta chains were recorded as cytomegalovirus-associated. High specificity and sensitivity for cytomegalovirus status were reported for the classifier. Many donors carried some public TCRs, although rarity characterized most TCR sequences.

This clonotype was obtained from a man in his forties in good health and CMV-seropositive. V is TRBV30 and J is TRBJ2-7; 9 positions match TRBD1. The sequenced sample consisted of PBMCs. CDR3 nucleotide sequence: TGTGCCTGGCGCCTCGGGGGACAGGGTTCCTACGAGCAGTACTTC. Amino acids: CAWRLGGQGSYEQYF. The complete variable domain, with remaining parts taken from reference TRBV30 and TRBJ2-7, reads SQTIHQWPATLVQPVGSPLSLECTVEGTSNPNLYWYRQAAGRGLQLLFYSVGIGQISSEVPQNLSASRPQDRQFILSSKKLLLSDSGFYLCAWRLGGQGSYEQYFGPGTRLTVT.